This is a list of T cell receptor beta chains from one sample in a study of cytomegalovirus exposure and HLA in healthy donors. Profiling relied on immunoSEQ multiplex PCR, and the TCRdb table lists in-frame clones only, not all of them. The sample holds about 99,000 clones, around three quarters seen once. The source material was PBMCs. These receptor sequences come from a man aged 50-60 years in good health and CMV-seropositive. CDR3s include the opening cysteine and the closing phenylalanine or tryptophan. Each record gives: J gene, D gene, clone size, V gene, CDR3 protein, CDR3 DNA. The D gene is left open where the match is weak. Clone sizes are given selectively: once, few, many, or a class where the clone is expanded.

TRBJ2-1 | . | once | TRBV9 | CASSVIDRGRSYNEQFF | TGTGCCAGCAGCGTAATTGATCGAGGCCGCTCCTACAATGAGCAGTTCTTC
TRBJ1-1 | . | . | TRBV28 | CASSSLGRPNTEAFF | TGTGCCAGCAGTTCCCTCGGGAGGCCTAACACTGAAGCTTTCTTT
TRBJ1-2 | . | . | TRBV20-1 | CSARLSYGYTF | TGCAGTGCTCGCCTTAGCTATGGCTACACCTTC
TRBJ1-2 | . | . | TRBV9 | CASSVVGGSIDGYTF | TGTGCCAGCAGCGTAGTAGGGGGAAGTATTGATGGCTACACCTTC
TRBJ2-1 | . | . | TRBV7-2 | CASGSDTSYYNEQFF | TGTGCCAGCGGGTCCGATACTAGTTACTACAATGAGCAGTTCTTC
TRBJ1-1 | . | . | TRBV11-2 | CASSLGWTDNTEAFF | TGTGCCAGCAGCTTAGGATGGACAGATAACACTGAAGCTTTCTTT
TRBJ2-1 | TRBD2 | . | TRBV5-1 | CASSPGAPRLAVGDEQFF | TGCGCCAGCAGCCCAGGCGCCCCCCGGCTAGCGGTCGGCGATGAGCAGTTCTTC
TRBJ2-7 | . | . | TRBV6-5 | CASSYDRNSYEQYF | TGTGCCAGCAGTTATGACAGGAACTCCTACGAGCAGTACTTC
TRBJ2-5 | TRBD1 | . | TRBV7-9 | CASSRGDSAETQYF | TGTGCCAGCAGCCGAGGGGACAGTGCTGAGACCCAGTACTTC
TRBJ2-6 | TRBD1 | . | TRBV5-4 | CASSVQGAANVLTF | TGTGCCAGCAGCGTTCAGGGGGCAGCCAACGTCCTGACTTTC
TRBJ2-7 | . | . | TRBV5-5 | CASSLGSGGRYEQYF | TGTGCCAGCAGCTTGGGGTCAGGGGGGCGCTACGAGCAGTACTTC
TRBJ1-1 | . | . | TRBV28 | CASRLSGTANTEAFF | TGTGCCAGCAGGTTAAGCGGGACGGCAAACACTGAAGCTTTCTTT
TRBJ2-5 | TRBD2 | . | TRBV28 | CASSSVRLAGGGGETQYF | TGTGCCAGCAGTTCCGTTAGGCTAGCGGGAGGGGGTGGCGAGACCCAGTACTTC
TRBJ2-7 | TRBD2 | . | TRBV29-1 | CSVAGLAGVYEQYF | TGCAGCGTGGCCGGACTAGCGGGTGTCTACGAGCAGTACTTC
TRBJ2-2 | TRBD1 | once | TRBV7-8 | CASSTGTGTNTGELFF | TGTGCCAGCAGCACAGGGACAGGGACGAACACCGGGGAGCTGTTTTTT
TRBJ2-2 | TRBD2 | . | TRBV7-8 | CASSRLAGTGELFF | TGTGCCAGCAGCAGACTAGCGGGGACCGGGGAGCTGTTTTTT
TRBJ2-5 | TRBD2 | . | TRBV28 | CASTGFLSGKNQETQYF | TGTGCCAGCACCGGTTTCCTTAGCGGGAAAAACCAAGAGACCCAGTACTTC
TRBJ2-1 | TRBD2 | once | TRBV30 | CAWSRVGGILGEQFF | TGTGCCTGGAGTAGAGTCGGGGGGATTCTGGGGGAGCAGTTCTTC
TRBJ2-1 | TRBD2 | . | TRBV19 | CASSIWQLAGNYPYNEQFF | TGTGCCAGTAGTATATGGCAGCTAGCGGGAAATTACCCCTACAATGAGCAGTTCTTC
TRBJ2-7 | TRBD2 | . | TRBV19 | CASKGSGLAGEVQYF | TGTGCCAGTAAAGGGAGTGGACTAGCGGGAGAAGTGCAGTACTTC
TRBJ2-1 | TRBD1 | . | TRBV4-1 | CASSQVGQGRPEQFF | TGCGCCAGCAGCCAAGTGGGACAGGGAAGACCTGAGCAGTTCTTC
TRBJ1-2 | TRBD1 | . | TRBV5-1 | CASSAQGVEGYTF | TGCGCCAGCAGCGCACAGGGGGTTGAGGGCTACACCTTC
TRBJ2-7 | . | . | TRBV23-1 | CASRPGYSYEQYF | TGCGCCAGCAGGCCAGGGTACTCCTACGAGCAGTACTTC
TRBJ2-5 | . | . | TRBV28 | CASSRNQGYQETQYF | TGTGCCAGCAGTCGGAATCAGGGCTACCAAGAGACCCAGTACTTC
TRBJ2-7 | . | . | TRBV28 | CASSLLDSYEQYF | TGTGCCAGCAGTTTATTAGACAGCTACGAGCAGTACTTC
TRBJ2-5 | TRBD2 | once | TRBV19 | CASSMTSGRGQETQYF | TGTGCCAGTAGTATGACTAGCGGGAGGGGACAAGAGACCCAGTACTTC
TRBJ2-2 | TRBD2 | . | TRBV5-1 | CASRTSGSAGTGELFF | TGCGCCAGCCGAACTAGCGGGAGTGCGGGCACCGGGGAGCTGTTTTTT
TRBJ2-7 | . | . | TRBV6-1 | CASRQSYEQYF | TGTGCCAGCAGACAGTCCTACGAGCAGTACTTC
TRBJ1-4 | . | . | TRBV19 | CASSTQSATNEKLFF | TGTGCCAGTAGTACCCAGAGCGCAACTAATGAAAAACTGTTTTTT
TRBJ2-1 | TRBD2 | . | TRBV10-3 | CAISRTSGTYNEQFF | TGTGCCATCAGTCGGACTAGCGGTACCTACAATGAGCAGTTCTTC
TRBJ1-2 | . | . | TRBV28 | CASSFAGGNYGYTF | TGTGCCAGCAGTTTCGCGGGGGGTAACTATGGCTACACCTTC
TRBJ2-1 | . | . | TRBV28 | CASSLGDGQYNEQFF | TGTGCCAGCAGTTTGGGAGATGGACAGTACAATGAGCAGTTCTTC
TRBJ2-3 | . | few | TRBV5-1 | CASHPTATSTDTQYF | TGCGCCAGCCATCCGACAGCAACGAGCACAGATACGCAGTATTTT
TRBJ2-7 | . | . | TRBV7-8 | CASSFGTSVGEQYF | TGTGCCAGCAGCTTTGGGACATCAGTGGGTGAGCAGTACTTC
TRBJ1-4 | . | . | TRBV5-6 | CASSNGGVGKLFF | TGTGCCAGCAGCAACGGGGGGGTTGGAAAACTGTTTTTT
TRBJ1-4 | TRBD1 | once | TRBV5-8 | CASSLGQGRNEKLFF | TGTGCCAGCAGCTTGGGACAGGGAAGAAATGAAAAACTGTTTTTT
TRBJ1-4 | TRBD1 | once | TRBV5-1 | CASRKTGGYHEKLFF | TGCGCCAGCAGGAAGACAGGGGGTTATCATGAAAAACTGTTTTTT
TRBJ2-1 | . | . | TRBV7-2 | CASSLGGIPNEQFF | TGTGCCAGCAGCTTAGGAGGTATTCCGAATGAGCAGTTCTTC
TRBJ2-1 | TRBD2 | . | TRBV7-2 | CASSLEGLAGTIYNEQFF | TGTGCCAGCAGCTTAGAAGGGCTAGCGGGGACAATCTACAATGAGCAGTTCTTC
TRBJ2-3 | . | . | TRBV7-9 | CAINPPGGGTDTQYF | TGTGCCATCAATCCCCCGGGGGGCGGTACAGATACGCAGTATTTT
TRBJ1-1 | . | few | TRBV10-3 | CAISVTGGNTEAFF | TGTGCCATCAGTGTGACAGGCGGGAACACTGAAGCTTTCTTT
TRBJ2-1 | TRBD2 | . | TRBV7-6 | CASSPLRSGSNSYNEQFF | TGTGCCAGCAGTCCTTTAAGAAGCGGGAGTAACTCCTACAATGAGCAGTTCTTC
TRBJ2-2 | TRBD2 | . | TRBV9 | CASSVEGTSGSSRGTGELFF | TGTGCCAGCAGCGTAGAGGGTACTAGCGGGAGCAGCCGTGGCACCGGGGAGCTGTTTTTT
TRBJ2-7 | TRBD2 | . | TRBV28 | CASSEGASGAYEQYF | TGTGCCAGCTCCGAGGGGGCTAGCGGGGCCTACGAGCAGTACTTC
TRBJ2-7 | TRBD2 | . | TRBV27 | CASSALTSGSYEQYF | TGTGCCAGCAGTGCACTGACTAGCGGTTCCTACGAGCAGTACTTC
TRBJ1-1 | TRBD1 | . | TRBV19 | CASRDRINTEAFF | TGTGCCAGCCGGGACAGGATCAACACTGAAGCTTTCTTT
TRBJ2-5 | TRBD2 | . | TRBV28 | CASAGGPWETQYF | TGTGCCAGCGCGGGAGGGCCATGGGAGACCCAGTACTTC
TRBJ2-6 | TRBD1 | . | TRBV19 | CASRDRGRYGANVLTF | TGTGCCAGTAGGGACAGGGGGCGATATGGGGCCAACGTCCTGACTTTC
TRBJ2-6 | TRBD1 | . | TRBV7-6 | CASSAIQGFGANVLTF | TGTGCCAGCAGCGCCATACAGGGGTTTGGGGCCAACGTCCTGACTTTC
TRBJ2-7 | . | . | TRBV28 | CASSSRAYEQYF | TGTGCCAGCAGTTCCAGGGCCTACGAGCAGTACTTC
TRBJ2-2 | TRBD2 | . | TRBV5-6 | CASSVGLAANTGELFF | TGTGCCAGCAGCGTGGGACTAGCGGCGAACACCGGGGAGCTGTTTTTT
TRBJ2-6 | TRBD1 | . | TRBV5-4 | CASTGGGSGANVLTF | TGTGCCAGCACAGGGGGCGGCTCTGGGGCCAACGTCCTGACTTTC
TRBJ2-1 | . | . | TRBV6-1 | CASRSGRDEQFF | TGTGCCAGCAGGAGCGGTAGAGATGAGCAGTTCTTC
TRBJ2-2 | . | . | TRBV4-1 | CASSQDPSGTLNTGELFF | TGCGCCAGCAGCCAAGACCCCTCCGGGACACTGAACACCGGGGAGCTGTTTTTT